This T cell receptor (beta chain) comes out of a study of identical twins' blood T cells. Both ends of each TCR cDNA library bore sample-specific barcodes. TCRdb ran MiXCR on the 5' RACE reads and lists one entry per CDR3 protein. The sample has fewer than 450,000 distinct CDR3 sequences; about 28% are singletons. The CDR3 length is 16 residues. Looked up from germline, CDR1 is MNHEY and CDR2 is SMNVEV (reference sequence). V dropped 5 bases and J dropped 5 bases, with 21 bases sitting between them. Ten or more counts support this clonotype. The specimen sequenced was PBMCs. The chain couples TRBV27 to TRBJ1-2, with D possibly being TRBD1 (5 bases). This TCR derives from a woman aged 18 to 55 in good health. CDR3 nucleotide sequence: TGTGCCAGCAGTCCTCTAGGGGTGCAGACAGAATATGGCTACACCTTC. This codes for CASSPLGVQTEYGYTF.